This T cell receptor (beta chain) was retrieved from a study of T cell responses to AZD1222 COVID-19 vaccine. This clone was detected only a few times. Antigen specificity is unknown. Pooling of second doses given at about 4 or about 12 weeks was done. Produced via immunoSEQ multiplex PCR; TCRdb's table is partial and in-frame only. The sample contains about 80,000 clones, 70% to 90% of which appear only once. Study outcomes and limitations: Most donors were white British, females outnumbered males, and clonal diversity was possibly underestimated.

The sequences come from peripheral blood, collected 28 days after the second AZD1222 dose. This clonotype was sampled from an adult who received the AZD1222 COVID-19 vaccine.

The CDR3 region is CASSARLAAGETQYF. In DNA form, the CDR3 reads TGTGCCAGCAGCGCGAGACTAGCGGCCGGCGAGACCCAGTACTTC. This chain links TRBV7-9 with TRBJ2-5, with 9 bases that match TRBD2. CDR1 and CDR2 (germline): SEHNR, FQNEAQ (reference sequence). The junction had 9 bases not matched to a gene; V was cut back by 5 bases and J by 5 bases. The CDR3 length is 15 residues. The whole variable domain, remainder taken from reference TRBV7-9 and TRBJ2-5, is DTGVSQNPRHKITKRGQNVTFRCDPISEHNRLYWYRQTLGQGPEFLTYFQNEAQLEKSRLLSDRFSAERPKGSFSTLEIQRTEQGDSAMYLCASSARLAAGETQYFGPGTRLLVL.